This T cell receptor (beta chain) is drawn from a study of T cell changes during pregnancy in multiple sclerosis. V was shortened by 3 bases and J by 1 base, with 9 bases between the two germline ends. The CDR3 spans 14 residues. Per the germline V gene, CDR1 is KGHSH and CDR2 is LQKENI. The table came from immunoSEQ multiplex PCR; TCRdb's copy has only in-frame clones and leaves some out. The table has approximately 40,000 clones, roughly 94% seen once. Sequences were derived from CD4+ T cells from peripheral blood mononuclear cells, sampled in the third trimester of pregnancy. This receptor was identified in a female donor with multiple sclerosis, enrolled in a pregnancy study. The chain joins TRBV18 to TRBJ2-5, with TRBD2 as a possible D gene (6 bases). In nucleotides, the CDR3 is TGTGCCAGCTCACCTGAAGCGGGCCAAGAGACCCAGTACTTC. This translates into CASSPEAGQETQYF.